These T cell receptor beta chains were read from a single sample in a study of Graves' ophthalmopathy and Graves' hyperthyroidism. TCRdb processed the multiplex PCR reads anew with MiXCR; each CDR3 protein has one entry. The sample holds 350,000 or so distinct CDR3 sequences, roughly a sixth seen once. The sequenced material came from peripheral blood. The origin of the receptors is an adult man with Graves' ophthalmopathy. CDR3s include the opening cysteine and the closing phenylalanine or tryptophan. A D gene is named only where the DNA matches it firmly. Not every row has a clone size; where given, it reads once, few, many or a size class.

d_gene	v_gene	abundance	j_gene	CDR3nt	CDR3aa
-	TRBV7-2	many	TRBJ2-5	TGTGCCAGCAGCTTAGCGGGTCCAGGGGAGACCCAGTACTTC	CASSLAGPGETQYF
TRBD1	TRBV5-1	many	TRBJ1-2	TGCGCCAGCAGCTCTGGACAGGACCTTAACTATGGCTACACCTTC	CASSSGQDLNYGYTF
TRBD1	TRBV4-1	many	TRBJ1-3	TGCGCCAGCAGCCAAGAAGACAGGGATGGAAACACCATATATTTT	CASSQEDRDGNTIYF
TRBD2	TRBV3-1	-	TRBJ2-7	TGTGCCAGCAGCCAAGAGTCCCCTAGCGGGGGGATCTACGAGCAGTACTTC	CASSQESPSGGIYEQYF
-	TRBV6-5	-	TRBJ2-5	TGTGCCGGACTAGGGGGGCGAGAGACCCAGTACTTC	CAGLGGRETQYF
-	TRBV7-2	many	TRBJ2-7	TGTGCCAGCAGCTTACAAGACAGGACTCCCTACGAGCAGTACTTC	CASSLQDRTPYEQYF
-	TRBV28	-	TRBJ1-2	TGTGCCAGCAGTTTAGGCGGGCGCTTCTATGGCTACACCTTC	CASSLGGRFYGYTF
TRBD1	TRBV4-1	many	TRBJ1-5	TGCGCCAGCAGCCAAGACGAAACAGGGGGCTCCTTTCAGCCCCAGCATTTT	CASSQDETGGSFQPQHF
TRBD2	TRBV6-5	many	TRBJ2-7	TGTGCCAGCACCTTTGGGAGGGACGGAGAGTACGAGCAGTACTTC	CASTFGRDGEYEQYF
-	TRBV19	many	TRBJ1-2	TGTGCCGGTAGTATCGGCAGTGAGGGGGGCTACACCTTC	CAGSIGSEGGYTF
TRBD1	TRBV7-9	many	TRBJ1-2	TGTGCCAGCAGCTTCACAGGGGGTCGCTATGGCTACACCTTC	CASSFTGGRYGYTF
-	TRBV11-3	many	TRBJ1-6	TGTGCCAGCAGCTTTCGTACGAATTCACCCCTCCACTTT	CASSFRTNSPLHF
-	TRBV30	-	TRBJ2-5	TGTGCCTGGAGTGGCCCCGCCAAAGAGACCCAGTACTTC	CAWSGPAKETQYF
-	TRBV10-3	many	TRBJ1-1	TGTGCCATCAGTGAGGTAGGGGGCACTGAAGCTTTCTTT	CAISEVGGTEAFF
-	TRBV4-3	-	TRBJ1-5	TGCGCCAGCAGCCAAGACCTGGGGGAATTGCCCCAGCATTTT	CASSQDLGELPQHF
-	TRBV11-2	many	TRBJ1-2	TGTGCCAGCAGCTTAGCAGACAACTATGGCTACACCTTC	CASSLADNYGYTF
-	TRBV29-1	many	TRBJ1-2	TGCAGCGTTTCAACAGCGACCGTCAACTATGGCTACACCTTC	CSVSTATVNYGYTF
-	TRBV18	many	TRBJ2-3	TGTGCCAGCTCACCCCTGGGTCGGGGGTTCGCAGATACGCAGTATTTT	CASSPLGRGFADTQYF
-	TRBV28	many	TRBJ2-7	TGTGCCAGCAGTTTGTCCGGTCCCACCTACGAGCAGTACTTC	CASSLSGPTYEQYF
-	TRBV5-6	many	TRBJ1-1	TGTGCCAGCAGCTTTGTAGGAGGGCAAGACACTGAAGCTTTCTTT	CASSFVGGQDTEAFF
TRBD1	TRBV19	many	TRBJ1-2	TGTGCCAGTAGTATCCCCGGGACAGGGGGCAATACGGGCTACACCTTC	CASSIPGTGGNTGYTF
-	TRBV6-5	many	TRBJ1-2	TGTGCCAGCAGTTTGACCGTATTCTTACAGGGATACTATGGCTACACCTTC	CASSLTVFLQGYYGYTF
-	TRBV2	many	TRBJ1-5	TGTGCCAGCAGTGGGCAGGGGCTGGGGAATCAGCCCCAGCATTTT	CASSGQGLGNQPQHF
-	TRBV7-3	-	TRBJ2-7	TGTGCCAGCAGCCCCCGGGCCGGGGGAACCTACGAGCAGTACTTC	CASSPRAGGTYEQYF
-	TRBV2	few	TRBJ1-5	TGTGCCAGCAGTGAAATCCCAGGGGTCGGTCAGCCCCAGCATTTT	CASSEIPGVGQPQHF
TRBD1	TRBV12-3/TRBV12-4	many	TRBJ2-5	TGTGCCAGCAGTTGGGGACAGAATCAAGAGACCCAGTACTTC	CASSWGQNQETQYF
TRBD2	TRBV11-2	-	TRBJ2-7	TGTGCCAGCAGCTTAGATAGCGGGAGGGCCCATTACGAGCAGTACTTC	CASSLDSGRAHYEQYF
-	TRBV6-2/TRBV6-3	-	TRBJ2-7	TGTGCCAGCAGAATGCGGACAGTAGCCTACGAGCAGTACTTC	CASRMRTVAYEQYF
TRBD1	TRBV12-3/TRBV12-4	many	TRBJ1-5	TGTGCCAGCAGTTTCCCCCCTGACAGGGGCGGTCGGCAGCCCCAGCATTTT	CASSFPPDRGGRQPQHF
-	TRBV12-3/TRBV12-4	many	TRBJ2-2	TGTGCCAGCAGTTTCCGGGAGTTATCCGGGGAGCTGTTTTTT	CASSFRELSGELFF
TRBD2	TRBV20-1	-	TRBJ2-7	TGCAGTGCCAAGAGCGGGAGTTTCTACGAGCAGTACTTC	CSAKSGSFYEQYF
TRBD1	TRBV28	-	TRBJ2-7	TGTGCCAGCAATCAGGGGGCAGTTTACGAGCAGTACTTC	CASNQGAVYEQYF
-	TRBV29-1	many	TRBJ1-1	TGCAGCGCGTCCCAGGGGCGGAGCACTGAAGCTTTCTTT	CSASQGRSTEAFF
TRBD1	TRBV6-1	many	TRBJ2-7	TGTGCCAGCAGTGAGCCCGGGACAGGTTTCTACGAGCAGTACTTC	CASSEPGTGFYEQYF
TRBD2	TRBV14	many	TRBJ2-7	TGTGCCAGCAGCCAAGGAACGGGAGGGCTCTACGAGCAGTACTTC	CASSQGTGGLYEQYF
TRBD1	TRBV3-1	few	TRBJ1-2	TGTGCCAGCGGCCAACGGCAGGGGGCGATCACACGAGGCTACACCTTC	CASGQRQGAITRGYTF
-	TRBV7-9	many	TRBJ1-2	TGTGCCAGCAGTCCAGGGCAGGTTAACTATGGCTACACCTTC	CASSPGQVNYGYTF
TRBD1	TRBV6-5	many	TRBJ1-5	TGTGCCAGCAGGCCCACAGGGGAAACCAATCAGCCCCAGCATTTT	CASRPTGETNQPQHF
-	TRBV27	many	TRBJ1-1	TGTGCCAGCAGGAGGGGGGTGTCCGAGGAAGCTTTCTTT	CASRRGVSEEAFF
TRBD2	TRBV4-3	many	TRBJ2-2	TGCGCCAGCAGCCAAGTTCTAGCGGGGGGGAGCGGGGAGCTGTTTTTT	CASSQVLAGGSGELFF